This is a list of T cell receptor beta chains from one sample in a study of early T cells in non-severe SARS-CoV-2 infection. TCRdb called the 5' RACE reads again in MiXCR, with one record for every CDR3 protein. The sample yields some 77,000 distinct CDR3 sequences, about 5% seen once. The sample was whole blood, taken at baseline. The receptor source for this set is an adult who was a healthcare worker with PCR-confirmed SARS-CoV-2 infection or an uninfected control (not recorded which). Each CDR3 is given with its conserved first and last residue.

CASSPWSTTNEKLFF,TRBJ1-4,TRBV5-7
CASRTRTSGSYEQYF,TRBJ2-7,TRBV13
CASSSPTGRANEKLFF,TRBJ1-4,TRBV6-6
CASSLPSGSSNEQFF,TRBJ2-1,TRBV5-1
CASGGIQETQYF,TRBJ2-5,TRBV12-3/TRBV12-4
CASTLRGTGLQGYTF,TRBJ1-2,TRBV12-3/TRBV12-4
CASSAGTVNQPQHF,TRBJ1-5,TRBV6-1
CASSPQMGNSPLHF,TRBJ1-6,TRBV7-9
CASSSLAGAGSYEQYF,TRBJ2-7,TRBV7-2
CASRLGQGGYTF,TRBJ1-2,TRBV2
CASSLDFSGANVLTF,TRBJ2-6,TRBV28
CASSQDWGGRGQPQHF,TRBJ1-5,TRBV3-1
CASTPRVGETQYF,TRBJ2-5,TRBV11-2
CASTRPGLAYEQYF,TRBJ2-7,TRBV7-2
CASSLGANEQFF,TRBJ2-1,TRBV7-9
CASSPMTGFPAADTDTQYF,TRBJ2-3,TRBV18
CSAKRTGLNTEAFF,TRBJ1-1,TRBV20-1
CASSDGLARYEQYF,TRBJ2-7,TRBV2
CASSLRDRYTEAFF,TRBJ1-1,TRBV18
CASSFLTGPSTEAFF,TRBJ1-1,TRBV5-1
CASVGQGGSGANVLTF,TRBJ2-6,TRBV6-1
CSVEDGSIKTEAFF,TRBJ1-1,TRBV29-1
CSVSQGTNSETQYF,TRBJ2-5,TRBV29-1
CAWSVLRGQNTGELFF,TRBJ2-2,TRBV30
CASAGGANVLTF,TRBJ2-6,TRBV19
CASSQGMYRMDTYEQYF,TRBJ2-7,TRBV4-2
CASSWTGSLGYGYTF,TRBJ1-2,TRBV7-9
CAWDGNSGGNDAFF,TRBJ1-1,TRBV30
CSVVPAFSYNEQFF,TRBJ2-1,TRBV29-1
CASSPNGYEQYF,TRBJ2-7,TRBV18
CSAPRSTDTQYF,TRBJ2-3,TRBV20-1